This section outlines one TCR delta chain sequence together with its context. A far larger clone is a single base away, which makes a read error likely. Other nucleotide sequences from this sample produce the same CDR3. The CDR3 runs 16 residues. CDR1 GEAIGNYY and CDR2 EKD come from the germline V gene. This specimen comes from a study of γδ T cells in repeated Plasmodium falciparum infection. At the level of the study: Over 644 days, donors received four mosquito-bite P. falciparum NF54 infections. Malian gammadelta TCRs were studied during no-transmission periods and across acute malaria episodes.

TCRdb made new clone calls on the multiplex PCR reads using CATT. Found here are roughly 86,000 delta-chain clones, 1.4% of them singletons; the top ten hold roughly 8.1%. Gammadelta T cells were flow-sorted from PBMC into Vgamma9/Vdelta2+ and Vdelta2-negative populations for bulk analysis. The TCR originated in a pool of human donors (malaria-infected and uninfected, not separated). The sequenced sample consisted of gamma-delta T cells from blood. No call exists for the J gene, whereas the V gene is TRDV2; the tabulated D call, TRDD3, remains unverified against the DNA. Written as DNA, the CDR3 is TGTGCCTGTGACACCGTACTGGGGGATAGTCCCGATAAACTCATCTTC. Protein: CACDTVLGDSPDKLIF.